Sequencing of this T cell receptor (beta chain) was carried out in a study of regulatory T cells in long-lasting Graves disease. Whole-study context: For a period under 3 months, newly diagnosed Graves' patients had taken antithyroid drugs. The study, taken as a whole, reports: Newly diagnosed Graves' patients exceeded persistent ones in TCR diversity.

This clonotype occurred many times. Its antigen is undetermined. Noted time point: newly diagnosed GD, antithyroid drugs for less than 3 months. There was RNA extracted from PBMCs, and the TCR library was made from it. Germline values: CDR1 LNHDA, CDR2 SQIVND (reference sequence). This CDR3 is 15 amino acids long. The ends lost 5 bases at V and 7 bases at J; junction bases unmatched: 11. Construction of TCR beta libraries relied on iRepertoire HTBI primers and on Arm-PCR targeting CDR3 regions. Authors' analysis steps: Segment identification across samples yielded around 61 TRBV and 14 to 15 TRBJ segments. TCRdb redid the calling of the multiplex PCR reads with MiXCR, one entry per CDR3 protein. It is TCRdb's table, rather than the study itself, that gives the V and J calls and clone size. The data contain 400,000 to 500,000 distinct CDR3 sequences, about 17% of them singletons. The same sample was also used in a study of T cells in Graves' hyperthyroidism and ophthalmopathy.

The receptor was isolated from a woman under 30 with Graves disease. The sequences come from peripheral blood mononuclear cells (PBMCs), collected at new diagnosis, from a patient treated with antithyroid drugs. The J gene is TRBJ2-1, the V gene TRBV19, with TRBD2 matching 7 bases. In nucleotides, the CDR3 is TGTGCCAGTAGTGACTCCGGGACTAAAAAGAATGAGCAGTTCTTC. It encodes CASSDSGTKKNEQFF.